The entry that follows covers one T cell receptor beta chain sequence. The repertoire was sequenced with immunoSEQ multiplex PCR; TCRdb's copy has only in-frame clones and lacks some. The sample has some 130,000 clones, around 89% seen once; the top ten hold more than 3.5%. These data originate in a study of blood T cell repertoires in COVID-19. The overall study: T cells, B-cell-depleted T cells, or PBMCs provided the cDNA or gDNA that served as material.

This CDR3 is 16 amino acids long. CDR1 and CDR2 (germline): SGHRS, YFSETQ. V dropped 1 base and J dropped 2 bases, with 12 bases sitting between them. This chain connects TRBV5-1 to TRBJ2-2; tentatively, D is TRBD2 (5 bases). The sequencing input was peripheral blood. The TCR sequence derives from a man aged 60 to 69 with COVID-19, enrolled during active disease. The CDR3 reads CASSLTGIANTGELFF. Here the CDR3 DNA reads TGCGCCAGCAGCTTGACCGGGATCGCCAACACCGGGGAGCTGTTTTTT.